The clone carrying this T cell receptor (beta chain) was counted a few times. What it binds is unknown. TCR alpha and TCR beta cDNA libraries carrying sample barcodes and UMIs were produced by 5'RACE using constant-segment primers. TCRdb re-called the 5' RACE reads with MiXCR, one entry per CDR3 protein. The sample includes about 170,000 distinct CDR3 sequences, over 10% seen only once; the top ten take 2.5% to 3.5%. The data originate from a study of T-cell memory formation after mild COVID-19. Across the study: For the most part, TCR clusters were specific to one donor. General study findings and limits: Shrinking CD4+ clones were chiefly CM and EM; CD8+ ones were chiefly EMRA.

J gave up 7 bases and V 0 bases, and 7 bases lay outside the gene matches. The CDR3 covers 15 residues. Looked up from germline, CDR1 is SGHRS and CDR2 is YFSETQ. This chain uses TRBV5-1 with TRBJ1-5; 7 positions agree with TRBD1. Sequencing was carried out using PBMCs or a T cell subset sorted from them (not recorded which). This TCR was sampled from a man aged 18 to 35 who had mild COVID-19 (a few samples of this study predate the infection). Cell type and time point are not known. The CDR3 protein is CASSLDRGQNQPQHF. The CDR3 DNA is TGCGCCAGCAGCTTGGACAGGGGACAGAACCAGCCCCAGCATTTT.